This T cell receptor beta chain was identified during a study of Ad26.COV2.S vaccination and SARS-CoV-2 variants. On this clone: Its antigen remains unknown.

Documented treatment: roughly 20 received Ad26.COV2.S at low or high dose, single or two shots; about 5 received placebo; per-sample allocation not given. Sample collection was performed on day 63 after the first vaccine or placebo injection. An 18-55-year-old adult in Boston served as donor. The vaccine antigen was prefusion-stabilized Wuhan SARS-CoV-2 spike. TCRdb's table, derived via immunoSEQ multiplex PCR, lists solely in-frame clones and lacks some. Here the sample spans approximately 460,000 clones, roughly nine tenths being singletons. Trimming cost V 3 bases and J 10 bases; bases outside gene matches: 12. The CDR3 runs to 15 residues. Germline V gene lookup returns CDR1 MDHEN and CDR2 SYDVKM. Findings and limits, study-wide: Among vaccine recipients, spike-specific TCR breadth exceeded that of placebo recipients. Reported findings describe substantial breadth in spike-specific CD8+ and CD4+ T cell responses following vaccination.

The source was peripheral blood, collected in a trial of Ad26.COV2.S vaccine versus placebo. The rearrangement uses TRBV28 and TRBJ2-1, with TRBD2 identical over 7 bases. The TCR comes from a person aged 18-60 years who received the Ad26.COV2.S COVID-19 vaccine or a placebo. CDR3 sequence: CASSFHRRGILEQFF. The CDR3 DNA is TGTGCCAGCAGTTTCCACCGGCGGGGGATTCTGGAGCAGTTCTTC.